Listed here is a single TCR beta chain. This record comes from a study of human CD8 memory T cell subsets. UMI-labeled 5' RACE produced the TCR beta libraries. TCRdb reprocessed the 5' RACE reads; each CDR3 protein has one entry and no DNA is given. The sample shows some 9,300 distinct CDR3 sequences, and 7.5% to 10% sits with its ten largest clones. Germline lookup yields CDR1 SNHLY and CDR2 FYNNEI. CDR3 length equals 14 residues. The sequence was obtained from a human donor in good health. The chain recombines TRBV2 with TRBJ2-3; as DNA is missing, the TRBD1 call by TCRdb cannot be tested. Sequencing used CD8+ stem-like memory T cells (TSCM and TCM) sorted from PBMCs. As to subset: stem-like memory CD8 T cells (TSTEM), CCR7+ PD-1- TIGIT-. CDR3: CASQGQGGTDTQYF.